Shown below are 18 T cell receptor beta chains from a single sample sequenced in a study of T cells in Graves' hyperthyroidism and ophthalmopathy. TCR beta CDR3 region amplification was performed from RNA transcripts. Researchers ran a first-round RT-PCR on the TCR CDR3 using the HTBI primer set. TCRdb re-called the multiplex PCR reads with MiXCR, one entry per CDR3 protein. The table shows about 380,000 distinct CDR3 sequences, with roughly 15% occurring only once. What was sequenced was blood. The source of these receptors is a woman in her 30s with Graves' ophthalmopathy.

A word on this clonotype: A read error may explain this, as a much larger clone is one base away. The CDR3 coding sequence is TGTGCCAGCGCCCCTGGGACAGGGAGGCCCGACGAGCAGTACTTC. Translating gives CASAPGTGRPDEQYF. This chain connects TRBV18 to TRBJ2-7; TRBD1 aligns across 9 bases. V gave up 8 bases and J gave up 5 bases; unmatched junction bases: 13. Germline V CDR1 and CDR2: KGHSH, LQKENI. The CDR3 runs 15 residues.

This clonotype was counted ten times or more. V usage is TRBV2 and J usage is TRBJ1-5; 7 bases agree with TRBD1. V was pared by 5 bases and J by 7 bases, with 8 bases of the junction left unmatched. The CDR3 extends over 14 amino acids. The germline V gene encodes CDR1 SNHLY and CDR2 FYNNEI. CDR3 bases: TGTGCCAGCAGTTGGGACAGTTCAGAGCAGCCCCAGCATTTT. Translation gives CASSWDSSEQPQHF.

This clonotype was recorded many times. The CDR3, as DNA: TGTGCCAGCAGTTTCGTCCCCGGGGGGGGGGAAGGCGGGGAGCTGTTTTTT. This codes for CASSFVPGGGEGGELFF. The gene calls are TRBV12-3 or TRBV12-4 and TRBJ2-2, with 8 positions matching TRBD2. V gave up 3 bases and J gave up 7 bases; unmatched junction bases: 13. CDR3 length: 17 residues.

This clonotype was counted at least ten times. The chain combines TRBV13 with TRBJ2-1, with a possible D match to TRBD2 (5 bases). The CDR3 is 18 residues long. Trimming cost V 4 bases and J 0 bases, with 19 bases left between them. Germline V lookup: CDR1 PRHDT, CDR2 FYEKMQ (reference sequence). The CDR3 DNA is TGTGCCAGCAGCTCAGACACGCTACGAGGGCGCTCCTACAATGAGCAGTTCTTC. As protein: CASSSDTLRGRSYNEQFF. The complete variable domain, with remaining parts taken from reference TRBV13 and TRBJ2-1, reads AAGVIQSPRHLIKEKRETATLKCYPIPRHDTVYWYQQGPGQDPQFLISFYEKMQSDKGSIPDRFSAQQFSDYHSELNMSSLELGDSALYFCASSSDTLRGRSYNEQFFGPGTRLTVL.

The table lists this clonotype with many counts. The chain's CDR3 is CASSLRGGGPQPQHF. CDR3 sequence (DNA): TGTGCCAGCAGTTTACGAGGTGGGGGTCCTCAGCCCCAGCATTTT. The rearrangement joins TRBV28 to TRBJ1-5, with D possibly matching TRBD1 (5 bases). Trimming left V 2 bases short and J 6 bases short, with 14 bases between. The CDR3 is 15 residues long. Germline CDR1 and CDR2: MDHEN and SYDVKM.

This clonotype occurred a few times. A single base separates this from a much larger clone, so it may be a read error. The rearrangement uses TRBV28 and TRBJ1-5; D is ambiguous. The CDR3 spans 13 residues. Germline CDR1 MDHEN, CDR2 SYDVKM. The CDR3 sequence: CAGSSPGGQPQHF. The DNA of the CDR3 is TGTGCCGGCAGTTCCCCGGGAGGTCAGCCCCAGCATTTT.

The chain couples TRBV12-5 to TRBJ2-2; TRBD1 aligns across 7 bases. Germline lookup yields CDR1 LGHNT and CDR2 FRNRAP. With V trimmed by 1 base and J by 7 bases, 9 bases remained unmatched. The length of the CDR3 is 16 residues. CDR3 loop: CASGLALQGLGGELFF. The CDR3 DNA follows: TGTGCTAGTGGTTTGGCCCTACAGGGGCTAGGCGGGGAGCTGTTTTTT.

This clonotype has a count of ten or more. This chain connects TRBV12-3 or TRBV12-4 to TRBJ1-6; D gene ambiguous. V lost 2 bases and J lost 10, with 9 bases in between. The CDR3 consists of 13 residues. CDR3 bases: TGTGCCAGCAGTTTAATAGGAGGCTCACCCCTCCACTTT. Its protein product is CASSLIGGSPLHF.

This clonotype was counted a few times. The chain combines TRBV5-8 with TRBJ2-7, with 12 bases identical to TRBD1. This CDR3 is 19 amino acids long. From germline, CDR1 is SGHTS and CDR2 YDEGEE. V was pared by 3 bases and J by 3 bases, with 16 bases of the junction left unmatched. Here the CDR3 DNA reads TGTGCCAGCAGCTCTCCGCCGGGACAGGGGGCGCGGACTAACTACGAGCAGTACTTC. Translation gives CASSSPPGQGARTNYEQYF.

Many counts were recorded for this clonotype. The chain links TRBV11-2 to TRBJ2-1; 10 bases line up with TRBD1. In germline, CDR1 is SGHAT, CDR2 FQNNGV. The CDR3 consists of 15 residues. J gave up 5 bases and V 1 base, and 2 bases lay outside the gene matches. The CDR3 loop is CASSLVGTGDNEQFF. For the CDR3, the DNA is TGTGCCAGCAGCTTAGTAGGGACAGGGGACAATGAGCAGTTCTTC.

The rearrangement uses TRBV12-5 and TRBJ2-6; TRBD1 matches at 9 bases. Germline assignment: CDR1 LGHNT and CDR2 FRNRAP. The CDR3 sequence is 17 residues long. The trim removed 4 bases at V and 0 bases at J, leaving 4 bases unmatched. The CDR3 loop is CASGSGQGLSGANVLTF. Written as DNA, the CDR3 is TGTGCTAGTGGTTCGGGACAGGGCCTCTCTGGGGCCAACGTCCTGACTTTC.

Many counts were recorded for this clonotype. The V call is TRBV7-9, the J call TRBJ1-1, with TRBD1 identical over 9 bases. The CDR3 runs to 17 residues. After removal of 4 bases from V and 3 bases from J, the junction contained 12 bases not matched to a gene. Germline V lookup: CDR1 SEHNR, CDR2 FQNEAQ (reference sequence). This CDR3 is CASSSIPGQGYDTEAFF. In nucleotides, the CDR3 is TGTGCCAGCAGCTCAATACCGGGACAGGGTTACGACACTGAAGCTTTCTTT.

This clonotype was counted at least ten times. The gene calls are TRBV3-1 and TRBJ2-5; 11 bases are shared with TRBD1. The V segment lost 4 bases and the J segment 3 bases; nucleotides outside the gene matches: 7. Germline V lookup: CDR1 LGHDT, CDR2 YNNKEL (reference sequence). CDR3 length: 16 residues. The CDR3 is CASSPGQGVVEETQYF. CDR3 nucleotide sequence: TGTGCCAGCAGCCCGGGACAGGGGGTTGTAGAAGAGACCCAGTACTTC.

This clonotype was seen ten or more times. The CDR3 DNA reads as TGTGCCAGCACCCTAGGTTCAGGGTTAAGTCAGCCCCAGCATTTT. As protein: CASTLGSGLSQPQHF. This chain joins TRBV12-3 or TRBV12-4 and TRBJ1-5, with D possibly being TRBD1 (5 bases). The CDR3 loop spans 15 amino acids. Deletions cut 7 bases from V and 6 bases from J, with 19 bases between.

This clonotype was recorded at least ten times. One end of the junction does not line up with germline, which may come from a read error. V gene TRBV5-1 combines with J gene TRBJ1-5; tentative D call: TRBD1 (5 bases). Germline V gene lookup returns CDR1 SGHRS and CDR2 YFSETQ. The CDR3 is 15 amino acids. DNA for the CDR3: TGTGCCAGCAGTTTGGGCGGCCAGGGCGATCAGCCCCAGCATTTT. This sequence encodes CASSLGGQGDQPQHF.

Many counts were recorded for this clonotype. The chain uses TRBV24-1 and TRBJ1-5; D is undetermined. V dropped 4 bases and J dropped 2 bases, with 11 bases sitting between them. Germline CDR1 KGHDR, CDR2 SFDVKD. This CDR3 has 15 residues. The CDR3 DNA is TGTGCCACCAGTGACCCGGGCCACGGCAATCAGCCCCAGCATTTT. Translation: CATSDPGHGNQPQHF.

This clonotype was recorded at least ten times. The CDR3 protein is CASMNRAGGANVLTF. The CDR3 DNA sequence: TGTGCCAGCATGAATAGGGCGGGCGGGGCCAACGTCCTGACTTTC. V is TRBV2 and J is TRBJ2-6; D might be TRBD2 (5 bases). The V end lost 7 bases, the J end lost 4 bases, and 14 bases lay between the germline ends. The CDR3 loop spans 15 amino acids. Germline values: CDR1 SNHLY, CDR2 FYNNEI.

CDR3 nucleotides: TGTGCCAGCAGCTACCACCTAGCGGGGGCGAAAGATACGCAGTATTTT. This encodes CASSYHLAGAKDTQYF. The chain is built from TRBV11-2 and TRBJ2-3; 10 bases align to TRBD2. Per the germline V gene, CDR1 is SGHAT and CDR2 is FQNNGV. V lost 4 bases to trimming and J lost 5 bases; unmatched junction nucleotides: 9. The CDR3 extends over 16 amino acids.